This T cell receptor beta chain was sequenced in a study of blood T cell repertoires in COVID-19. Study overall: From the United States, Italy and Spain came samples of acute and convalescent COVID-19. PBMCs, B-cell-depleted T cells, or T cells provided the cDNA or gDNA that made up the material.

In germline, CDR1 is SGHKS, CDR2 YYEKEE (reference sequence). The CDR3 spans 17 residues. The junction had 10 bases not matched to a gene; V was cut back by 0 bases and J by 4 bases. Seattle enrolled patients during active infection and tracked them longitudinally. The authors' processing: Reference gene primer amplification gave nucleated cell count estimates. Data came from immunoSEQ multiplex PCR; TCRdb stores just in-frame clones and leaves some out. The V and J calls and clone size come from that table; D and trimming were worked out from the DNA. The sample comprises over 450,000 clones, less than 90% of which are singletons, and 7.5% to 9% rests with the top ten.

Specimen: peripheral blood. The origin of this receptor is a woman in her 50s with COVID-19, enrolled during active disease. The chain employs TRBV5-5 and TRBJ1-2; 9 bases are shared with TRBD1. The CDR3 sequence is CASSLGRQGGISYGYTF. CDR3 nucleotide sequence: TGTGCCAGCAGCTTGGGAAGACAGGGGGGAATCAGCTATGGCTACACCTTC.